The 23 T cell receptor beta chains presented below share a single source sample, sequenced in a study of shared clonotypes between healthy human individuals. Measured with immunoSEQ multiplex PCR; TCRdb has only the in-frame clones, and not every one. This sample has some 2,000,000 clones, with roughly 94% found just once. Sample: naive CD4+ T cells sorted from blood. As for subset: CD45RA+ positively selected. The receptors here all came from a man younger than 30 in good health.

This sequence joins TRBV29-1 and TRBJ2-3; D not certain. V lost 3 bases and J lost 4, with 14 bases in between. From germline, CDR1 is SQVTM and CDR2 ANQGSEA. The CDR3 has 14 amino acids. CDR3 DNA sequence: TGCAGCGTTGACGGCAGGAAAAGGGCAGATACGCAGTATTTT. Protein sequence: CSVDGRKRADTQYF.

The V call is TRBV5-5, the J call TRBJ2-7, with D hard to call. CDR3 length equals 15 residues. CDR1 and CDR2 (germline): SGHKS, YYEKEE (reference sequence). Trimming pared 4 bases from V and 0 bases from J, leaving 14 bases between. CDR3 nucleotides: TGTGCCAGCAGCCAACCCCGTATCGGCTCCTACGAGCAGTACTTC. It encodes CASSQPRIGSYEQYF.

This clone showed up just once. The chain has TRBV7-9 and TRBJ1-4; TRBD1 aligns across 8 bases. The CDR3 is 14 amino acids. V dropped 7 bases and J dropped 7; count of bases not matched to a gene: 8. The germline V gene encodes CDR1 SEHNR and CDR2 FQNEAQ (reference sequence). The CDR3 is CASTEQGVGEKLFF. The CDR3 DNA reads as TGTGCCAGCACAGAACAGGGGGTCGGTGAAAAACTGTTTTTT.

The chain carries TRBV27 and TRBJ2-7, with TRBD2 identical over 14 bases. The CDR3 totals 16 residues. J gave up 2 bases and V 5 bases, and 5 bases lay outside the gene matches. CDR1 and CDR2 (germline): MNHEY, SMNVEV (reference sequence). The CDR3 DNA follows: TGTGCCAGCAGTCCTGGGACTAGCGGGAGAACCTACGAGCAGTACTTC. Its protein product is CASSPGTSGRTYEQYF.

V gene TRBV5-1 combines with J gene TRBJ1-4; D is ambiguous. Trimming left V 4 bases short and J 8 bases short, with 15 bases between. Looked up from germline, CDR1 is SGHRS and CDR2 is YFSETQ. The CDR3 covers 14 residues. The CDR3 region is CASSPDPDREKLFF. CDR3 coding DNA: TGCGCCAGCAGCCCGGACCCGGACCGGGAAAAACTGTTTTTT.

The chain employs TRBV5-1 and TRBJ1-3, with a weak D call TRBD1 (5 bases). Looked up from germline, CDR1 is SGHRS and CDR2 is YFSETQ. The CDR3 totals 15 residues. V shed 3 bases and J shed 2 bases, with 12 bases lying between them. The CDR3 coding sequence is TGCGCCAGCAGCTCCGGGGCTATAACTGGAAACACCATATATTTT. It codes for CASSSGAITGNTIYF.

The rearrangement joins TRBV4-3 to TRBJ2-2; TRBD2 might be the D (5 bases). This CDR3 spans 15 amino acids. Per germline, CDR1 LGHNA and CDR2 YSLEER. The ends were cut back, 0 bases at V and 8 bases at J, with 13 bases in the middle. The CDR3 bases are TGCGCCAGCAGCCAAGATGAACTAGGAAAAGGGGAGCTGTTTTTT. Amino acids: CASSQDELGKGELFF.

The chain has TRBV6-5 and TRBJ2-1, with 8 positions matching TRBD1. Germline lookup yields CDR1 MNHEY and CDR2 SVGAGI. Germline trimming cut 5 bases from V and 7 bases from J; bases unmatched to any gene: 10. This CDR3 region has 15 residues. This chain's CDR3 is CASSPGQGGTNEQFF. The CDR3 DNA sequence: TGTGCCAGCAGTCCCGGACAGGGAGGAACGAATGAGCAGTTCTTC.

This clone occurred once. The chain employs TRBV5-4 and TRBJ2-7; D is unresolved. CDR1 and CDR2 (germline): SGHNT, YYREEE (reference sequence). The CDR3 extends over 15 amino acids. V lost 4 bases and J 2 bases, leaving 16 bases between the germline ends. The CDR3 region is CASSRVAGETYEQYF. The CDR3 DNA sequence: TGTGCCAGCAGCCGAGTGGCAGGTGAGACCTACGAGCAGTACTTC.

V gene TRBV10-3 combines with J gene TRBJ2-1; 8 bases match TRBD2. J was trimmed by 3 bases and V by 4 bases; bases with no gene match: 5. Per germline, CDR1 ENHRY and CDR2 SYGVKD. This CDR3 is 15 amino acids long. The CDR3 loop reads CAISGGGPFYNEQFF. The CDR3 coding sequence is TGTGCCATCAGTGGCGGGGGGCCCTTCTACAATGAGCAGTTCTTC.

This clone showed up just a few times. The V call is TRBV10-1, the J call TRBJ1-2, with 7 bases lining up with TRBD1. CDR1 WNHNN and CDR2 SYGVQD come from the germline V gene (reference sequence). V dropped 5 bases and J dropped 7; count of bases not matched to a gene: 7. The CDR3 is 13 residues long. As DNA, the CDR3 is TGCGCCAGCAGTCCCGACAGGGTCGGTGGCTACACCTTC. Translation: CASSPDRVGGYTF.

The chain carries TRBV2 and TRBJ2-6; TRBD1 matches 10 bases. V shed 6 bases, J shed 2 bases, and the junction held 7 bases outside the gene matches. The CDR3 has 17 amino acids. Germline V gene lookup returns CDR1 SNHLY and CDR2 FYNNEI. Written as DNA, the CDR3 is TGTGCCAGCAGCAAGACAGGGGGCTCCCCTGGGGCCAACGTCCTGACTTTC. Amino acids: CASSKTGGSPGANVLTF.

The J gene is TRBJ1-5, the V gene TRBV28; TRBD1 aligns across 10 bases. This CDR3 has 16 residues. With V trimmed by 8 bases and J by 1 base, 8 bases remained unmatched. The V gene's germline CDR1 is MDHEN and CDR2 SYDVKM. The CDR3 nucleotides are TGTGCCAGCGGGACAGGGGCGGTAAGAAGCAATCAGCCCCAGCATTTT. This sequence encodes CASGTGAVRSNQPQHF.

The chain employs TRBV6-1 and TRBJ2-1; unclear D gene. The CDR3 extends over 13 amino acids. V was shortened by 7 bases and J by 0 bases, with 7 bases between the two germline ends. Per the germline V gene, CDR1 is MNHNS and CDR2 is SASEGT. The CDR3 loop is CASIPGSYNEQFF. DNA of the CDR3: TGTGCCAGCATACCGGGCTCCTACAATGAGCAGTTCTTC.

The chain couples TRBV5-4 to TRBJ2-7; 8 nucleotides line up with TRBD2. The germline gives CDR1 SGHNT, CDR2 YYREEE (reference sequence). The CDR3 spans 13 residues. Losses at the gene ends were 8 bases for V and 5 bases for J; bases not matched to a gene: 9. In DNA form, the CDR3 reads TGTGCCAGGGAGAGCGGGAGTACCCACGAGCAGTACTTC. It translates to CARESGSTHEQYF.

Only one count was recorded for this clone. The V call is TRBV10-2, the J call TRBJ2-5; possible D gene TRBD1, 6 bases. The CDR3 is 14 amino acids. Per germline, CDR1 WSHSY and CDR2 SAAADI. The germline V and J ends were trimmed by 7 bases and 9 bases, with 21 bases remaining between them. DNA of the CDR3: TGCGCCAGCACCCCGGTTGGGCAGGGGTCAGCCCAGTACTTC. It yields the protein CASTPVGQGSAQYF.

This clone was seen a handful of times. The chain employs TRBV27 and TRBJ1-5, with D maybe TRBD1 (6 bases). Trimming removed 2 bases from V and 5 bases from J, with 7 bases in between. Germline V gene lookup returns CDR1 MNHEY and CDR2 SMNVEV (reference sequence). The CDR3 has 13 amino acids. CDR3 bases: TGTGCCAGCAGTTTAAAGGGGGATCAGCCCCAGCATTTT. Translated: CASSLKGDQPQHF.

Note on this clone: Other DNA sequences from this sample encode an identical CDR3 as well. The chain employs TRBV10-1 and TRBJ2-2; D not resolved. Germline-derived CDR1 and CDR2 are WNHNN and SYGVQD (reference sequence). Trimming left V 0 bases short and J 4 bases short, with 9 bases between. This CDR3 has 15 residues. The CDR3: CASSESRAGTGELFF. CDR3 DNA sequence: TGCGCCAGCAGTGAGTCTAGGGCAGGCACCGGGGAGCTGTTTTTT.

This clone was picked up one time. The chain carries TRBV7-2 and TRBJ2-1; possible D gene TRBD2, 5 bases. Trimming pared 1 base from V and 3 bases from J, leaving 10 bases between. CDR3 length: 15 residues. Germline V gene data show CDR1 as SGHTA and CDR2 as FQGNSA. In nucleotides, the CDR3 is TGTGCCAGCAGCTTAGTAGGACTTGGCTACAATGAGCAGTTCTTC. Its translation is CASSLVGLGYNEQFF. The full variable domain, rest sourced from reference TRBV7-2 and TRBJ2-1, is GAGVSQSPSNKVTEKGKDVELRCDPISGHTALYWYRQSLGQGLEFLIYFQGNSAPDKSGLPSDRFSAERTGGSVSTLTIQRTQQEDSAVYLCASSLVGLGYNEQFFGPGTRLTVL.

This chain links TRBV7-2 with TRBJ1-1, with TRBD1 as a possible D gene (5 bases). This CDR3 has 12 residues. Looked up from germline, CDR1 is SGHTA and CDR2 is FQGNSA. V was pared by 4 bases and J by 12 bases, with 15 bases between. The CDR3 here is CASSYRGGLPFF. The CDR3 nucleotides read TGTGCCAGCAGCTATAGGGGTGGTCTACCTTTCTTT.

This chain joins TRBV12-5 and TRBJ2-1, with 11 bases lining up with TRBD2. The CDR3 is 15 amino acids. The germline CDR1 and CDR2 sequences are LGHNT and FRNRAP. V gave up 6 bases and J gave up 9 bases; unmatched junction bases: 10. The DNA of the CDR3 is TGTGCTAGTGGGAGAGCTAGCGGGAGGCAGGGTGAGCAGTTCTTC. It encodes CASGRASGRQGEQFF. Complete variable domain (other parts from reference TRBV12-5 and TRBJ2-1): DARVTQTPRHKVTEMGQEVTMRCQPILGHNTVFWYRQTMMQGLELLAYFRNRAPLDDSGMPKDRFSAEMPDATLATLKIQPSEPRDSAVYFCASGRASGRQGEQFFGPGTRLTVL.

This clone was seen only once. The chain employs TRBV9 and TRBJ1-2; D call uncertain. There are 14 residues in the CDR3. The V gene lost 4 bases and the J gene lost 4 bases, with 14 bases spanning the gap. Germline V lookup: CDR1 SGDLS, CDR2 YYNGEE. CDR3: CASSLRGESYGYTF. CDR3 coding DNA: TGTGCCAGCAGCCTCCGTGGGGAAAGCTATGGCTACACCTTC. Full variable domain (rest looked up from reference TRBV9 and TRBJ1-2): DSGVTQTPKHLITATGQRVTLRCSPRSGDLSVYWYQQSLDQGLQFLIQYYNGEERAKGNILERFSAQQFPDLHSELNLSSLELGDSALYFCASSLRGESYGYTFGSGTRLTVV.

This rearrangement joins TRBV11-3 to TRBJ2-2; D is uncertain. Between the trimmed V and J ends, which lost 4 bases and 3 bases, there was a span of 9 bases. CDR3 length: 14 residues. Germline V gene sequence: CDR1 SGHNT, CDR2 YENEEA. CDR3 region: CASSSAPYTGELFF. The DNA for the CDR3 is TGTGCCAGCAGCTCCGCCCCTTACACCGGGGAGCTGTTTTTT.